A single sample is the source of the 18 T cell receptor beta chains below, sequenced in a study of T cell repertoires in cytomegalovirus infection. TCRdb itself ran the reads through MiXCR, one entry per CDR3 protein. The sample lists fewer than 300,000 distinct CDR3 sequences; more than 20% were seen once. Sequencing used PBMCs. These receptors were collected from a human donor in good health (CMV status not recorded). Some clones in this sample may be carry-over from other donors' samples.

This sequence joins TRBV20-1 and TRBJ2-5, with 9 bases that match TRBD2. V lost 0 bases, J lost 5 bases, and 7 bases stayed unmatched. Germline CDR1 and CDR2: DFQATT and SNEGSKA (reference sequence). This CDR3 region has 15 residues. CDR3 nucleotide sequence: TGCAGTGCTAGAGATTACCTAGCGGGGATGGAGACCCAGTACTTC. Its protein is CSARDYLAGMETQYF.

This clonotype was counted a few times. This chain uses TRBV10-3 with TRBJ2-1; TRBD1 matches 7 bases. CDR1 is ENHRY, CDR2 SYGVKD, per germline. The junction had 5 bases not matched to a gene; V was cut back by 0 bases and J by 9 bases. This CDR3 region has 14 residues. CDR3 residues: CAISESTGYVEQFF. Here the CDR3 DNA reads TGTGCCATCAGTGAGTCGACAGGGTACGTTGAGCAGTTCTTC.

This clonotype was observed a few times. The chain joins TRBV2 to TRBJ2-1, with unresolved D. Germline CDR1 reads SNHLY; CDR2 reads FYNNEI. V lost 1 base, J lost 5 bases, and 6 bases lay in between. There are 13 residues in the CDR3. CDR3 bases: TGTGCCAGCAGTGAAGACTTCAACAATGAGCAGTTCTTC. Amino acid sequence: CASSEDFNNEQFF.

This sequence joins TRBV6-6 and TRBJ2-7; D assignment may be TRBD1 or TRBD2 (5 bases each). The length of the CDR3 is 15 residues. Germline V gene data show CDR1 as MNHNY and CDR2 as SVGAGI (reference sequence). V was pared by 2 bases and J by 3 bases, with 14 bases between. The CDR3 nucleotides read TGTGCCAGCAGTTACGATGGGAGACAGTACTACGAGCAGTACTTC. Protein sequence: CASSYDGRQYYEQYF.

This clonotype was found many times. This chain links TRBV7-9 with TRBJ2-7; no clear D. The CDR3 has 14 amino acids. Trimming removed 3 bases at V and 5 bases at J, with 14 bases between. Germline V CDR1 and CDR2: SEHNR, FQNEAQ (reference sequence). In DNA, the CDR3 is TGTGCCAGCAGCTTTTACGAGGCGATTAACGAGCAGTACTTC. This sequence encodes CASSFYEAINEQYF.

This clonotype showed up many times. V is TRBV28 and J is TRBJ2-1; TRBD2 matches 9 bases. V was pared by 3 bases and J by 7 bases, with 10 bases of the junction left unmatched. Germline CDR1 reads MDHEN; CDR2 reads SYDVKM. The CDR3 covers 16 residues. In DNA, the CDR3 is TGTGCCAGCAGTTTTTTGGTAGCGGGAGTTAATAATGAGCAGTTCTTC. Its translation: CASSFLVAGVNNEQFF.

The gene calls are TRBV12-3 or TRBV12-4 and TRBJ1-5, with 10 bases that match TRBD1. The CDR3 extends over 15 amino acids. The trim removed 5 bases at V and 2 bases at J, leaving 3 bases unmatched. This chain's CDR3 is CASSRTGGGNQPQHF. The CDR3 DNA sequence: TGTGCCAGCAGTCGGACAGGGGGGGGCAATCAGCCCCAGCATTTT.

CDR3 region: CASRFYEQYF. The CDR3 region has the DNA TGTGCCAGCAGGTTCTACGAGCAGTACTTC. V usage is TRBV2 and J usage is TRBJ2-7; no clear D. Germline V gene data show CDR1 as SNHLY and CDR2 as FYNNEI. The CDR3 has 10 amino acids. Trimming took off 6 bases at V and 3 bases at J, with 3 bases between the two ends. The full variable domain, with the rest looked up from reference TRBV2 and TRBJ2-7, is EPEVTQTPSHQVTQMGQEVILRCVPISNHLYFYWYRQILGQKVEFLVSFYNNEISEKSEIFDDQFSVERPDGSNFTLKIRSTKLEDSAMYFCASRFYEQYFGPGTRLTVT.

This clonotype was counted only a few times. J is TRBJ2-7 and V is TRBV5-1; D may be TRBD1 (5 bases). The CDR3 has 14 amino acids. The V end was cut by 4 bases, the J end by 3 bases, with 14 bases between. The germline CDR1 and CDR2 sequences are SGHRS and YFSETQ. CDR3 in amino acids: CASSLSGFLYEQYF. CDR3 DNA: TGCGCCAGCAGCCTCTCAGGGTTTCTCTACGAGCAGTACTTC.

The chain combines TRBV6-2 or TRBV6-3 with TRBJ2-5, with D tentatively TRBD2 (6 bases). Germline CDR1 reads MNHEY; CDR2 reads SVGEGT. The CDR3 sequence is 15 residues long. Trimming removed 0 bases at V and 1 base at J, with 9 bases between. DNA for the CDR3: TGTGCCAGCAGTTACTCGGAGACTAGCCAAGAGACCCAGTACTTC. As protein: CASSYSETSQETQYF.

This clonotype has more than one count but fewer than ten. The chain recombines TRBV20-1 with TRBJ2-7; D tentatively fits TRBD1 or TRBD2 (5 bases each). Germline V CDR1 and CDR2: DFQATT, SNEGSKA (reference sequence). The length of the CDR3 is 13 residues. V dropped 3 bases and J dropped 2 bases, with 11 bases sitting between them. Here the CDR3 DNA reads TGCAGTGCTAGCTGGGACCAGACCTACGAGCAGTACTTC. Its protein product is CSASWDQTYEQYF.

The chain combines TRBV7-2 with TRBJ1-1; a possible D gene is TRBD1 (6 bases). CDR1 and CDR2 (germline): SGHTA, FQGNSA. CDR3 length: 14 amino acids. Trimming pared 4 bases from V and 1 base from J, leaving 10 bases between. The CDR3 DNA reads TGTGCCAGCAGCTCCCAACAGGGGAACACTGAAGCTTTCTTT. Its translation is CASSSQQGNTEAFF.

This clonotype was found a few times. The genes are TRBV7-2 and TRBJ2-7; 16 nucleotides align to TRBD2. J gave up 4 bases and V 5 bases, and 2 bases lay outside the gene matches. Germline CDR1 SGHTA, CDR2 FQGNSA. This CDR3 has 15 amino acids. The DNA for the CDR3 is TGTGCCAGCAGCCCGGGACTAGCGGGAGGGTACGAGCAGTACTTC. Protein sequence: CASSPGLAGGYEQYF.

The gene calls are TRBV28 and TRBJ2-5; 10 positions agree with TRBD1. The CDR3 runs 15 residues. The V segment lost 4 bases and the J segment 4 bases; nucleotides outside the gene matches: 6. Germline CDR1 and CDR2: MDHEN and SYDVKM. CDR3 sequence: CASSSTRDRGETQYF. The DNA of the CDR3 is TGTGCCAGCAGTTCTACCCGGGACAGGGGAGAGACCCAGTACTTC. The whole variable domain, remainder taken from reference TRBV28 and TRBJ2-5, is DVKVTQSSRYLVKRTGEKVFLECVQDMDHENMFWYRQDPGLGLRLIYFSYDVKMKEKGDIPEGYSVSREKKERFSLILESASTNQTSMYLCASSSTRDRGETQYFGPGTRLLVL.

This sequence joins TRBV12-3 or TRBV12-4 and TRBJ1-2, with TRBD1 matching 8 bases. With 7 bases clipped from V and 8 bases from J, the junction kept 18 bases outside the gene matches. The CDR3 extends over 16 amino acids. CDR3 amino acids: CASIRGRPISPGGYTF. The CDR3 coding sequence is TGTGCCAGCATCAGGGGGCGACCGATTTCTCCGGGGGGCTACACCTTC.

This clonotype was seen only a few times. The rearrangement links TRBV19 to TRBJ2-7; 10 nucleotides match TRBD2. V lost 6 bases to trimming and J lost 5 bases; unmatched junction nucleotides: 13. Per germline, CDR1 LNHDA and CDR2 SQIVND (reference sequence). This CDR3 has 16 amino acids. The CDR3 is CASRSIAGGRLDEQYF. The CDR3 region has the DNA TGTGCCAGTAGGTCGATAGCGGGAGGCCGCCTCGACGAGCAGTACTTC. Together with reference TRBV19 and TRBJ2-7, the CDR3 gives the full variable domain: DGGITQSPKYLFRKEGQNVTLSCEQNLNHDAMYWYRQDPGQGLRLIYYSQIVNDFQKGDIAEGYSVSREKKESFPLTVTSAQKNPTAFYLCASRSIAGGRLDEQYFGPGTRLTVT.

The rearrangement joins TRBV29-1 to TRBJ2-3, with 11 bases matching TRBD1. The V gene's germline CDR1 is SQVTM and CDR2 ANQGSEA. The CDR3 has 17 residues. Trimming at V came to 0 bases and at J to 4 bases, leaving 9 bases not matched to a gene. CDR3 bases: TGCAGCGTTGAAGATCCGGACAGGGGGCGCGGGGCAGATACGCAGTATTTT. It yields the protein CSVEDPDRGRGADTQYF.

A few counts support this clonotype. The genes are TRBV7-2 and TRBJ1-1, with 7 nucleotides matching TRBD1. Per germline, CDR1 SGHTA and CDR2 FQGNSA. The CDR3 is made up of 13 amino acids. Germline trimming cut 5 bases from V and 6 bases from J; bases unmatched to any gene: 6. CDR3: CASSETGRSEAFF. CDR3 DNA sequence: TGTGCCAGCAGCGAGACAGGGCGCTCTGAAGCTTTCTTT.